One and the same sample provided the 7 T cell receptor beta chains below, sequenced in a study of PD-1 blockade in classical Hodgkin lymphoma. Every patient had relapsed following autologous stem cell transplantation, and cohorts differed in brentuximab vedotin exposure. The method was immunoSEQ multiplex PCR; TCRdb's version includes in-frame clones alone and lacks a portion of them. The table has about 40,000 clones, 78% seen once. Sequencing used peripheral blood mononuclear cells (PBMCs), obtained at baseline. These receptors all stem from a human donor with classical Hodgkin lymphoma.

The chain has TRBV14 and TRBJ1-1; D uncertain. Germline CDR1 SGHDN, CDR2 FVKESK. V lost 1 base to trimming and J lost 5 bases, with 14 bases between them. CDR3 size: 15 residues. DNA for the CDR3: TGTGCCAGCAGCCAAGTGGGCGGCAGGTTAACTGAAGCTTTCTTT. It translates to CASSQVGGRLTEAFF.

This chain joins TRBV10-3 and TRBJ2-1; TRBD2 matches at 7 bases. V was pared by 2 bases and J by 13 bases, with 8 bases of the junction left unmatched. This CDR3 contains 13 residues. Germline V gene sequence: CDR1 ENHRY, CDR2 SYGVKD. CDR3 DNA: TGTGCCATCAGTGAGGGGGGGGAGCGGTTCCAGTTCTTC. Its translation: CAISEGGERFQFF.

This clone was seen a single time. The chain is built from TRBV7-9 and TRBJ1-1, with D hard to call. V was clipped by 5 bases and J by 3 bases, with 10 bases between them. CDR1 SEHNR and CDR2 FQNEAQ come from the germline V gene (reference sequence). The CDR3 runs to 13 residues. The CDR3 here is CASSPVGDTEAFF. The CDR3 region has the DNA TGTGCCAGCAGCCCCGTTGGGGACACTGAAGCTTTCTTT.

This sequence joins TRBV4-1 and TRBJ2-1; D is unclear. V shed 4 bases and J shed 3 bases, with 13 bases lying between them. This CDR3 has 15 residues. Germline CDR1 and CDR2: MGHRA and YSYEKL. In nucleotides, the CDR3 is TGCGCCAGCAGCCCAGGCGGCTTGGTCTACAATGAGCAGTTCTTC. Amino acid sequence: CASSPGGLVYNEQFF.

The chain recombines TRBV29-1 with TRBJ1-1, with 8 bases matching TRBD1. The CDR3 covers 16 residues. The germline CDR1 and CDR2 sequences are SQVTM and ANQGSEA. Trimming at V came to 3 bases and at J to 0 bases, leaving 9 bases not matched to a gene. The CDR3 DNA follows: TGCAGCGTTGATCACCCGCGGGACAGGTTGAACACTGAAGCTTTCTTT. Residues: CSVDHPRDRLNTEAFF. Full variable domain (remainder filled in from reference TRBV29-1 and TRBJ1-1): SAVISQKPSRDICQRGTSLTIQCQVDSQVTMMFWYRQQPGQSLTLIATANQGSEATYESGFVIDKFPISRPNLTFSTLTVSNMSPEDSSIYLCSVDHPRDRLNTEAFFGQGTRLTVV.

This clone was counted once. This chain connects TRBV2 to TRBJ2-1, with 7 bases fitting TRBD2. After removal of 4 bases from V and 5 bases from J, the junction contained 8 bases not matched to a gene. CDR1 and CDR2 from the germline V gene are SNHLY and FYNNEI. The CDR3 runs to 15 residues. This chain's CDR3 is CASSGSGVSHNEQFF. CDR3 bases: TGTGCCAGCAGTGGGAGCGGGGTGAGCCACAATGAGCAGTTCTTC.

A few counts support this clone. The CDR3 region has the DNA TGTGCCAGCAGGTACAGGTTCGCGAACACCGGGGAGCTGTTTTTT. It specifies CASRYRFANTGELFF. V gene TRBV7-8 combines with J gene TRBJ2-2, with a weak D call TRBD1 (5 bases). The germline V gene encodes CDR1 SGHVS and CDR2 FQNEAQ. This CDR3 spans 15 amino acids. Deletions cut 6 bases from V and 0 bases from J, with 11 bases between. Full variable domain (remainder filled in from reference TRBV7-8 and TRBJ2-2): GAGVSQSPRYKVAKRGQDVALRCDPISGHVSLFWYQQALGQGPEFLTYFQNEAQLDKSGLPSDRFFAERPEGSVSTLKIQRTQQEDSAVYLCASRYRFANTGELFFGEGSRLTVL.